These 18 T cell receptor beta chains were sequenced from one sample in a study of T cell repertoires in cytomegalovirus infection. Each CDR3 protein is one row after TCRdb ran MiXCR on the reads. The sample has around 800,000 distinct CDR3 sequences, approximately 32% seen once; the top ten hold roughly 12%. Antigens for these TCRs are unknown. The material sequenced was cultured CD8+ T cells from PBMCs, taken from culture after CMV antigen stimulation. All receptors come from a human donor in good health (CMV status not recorded). Some clones in this sample may be carry-over from other donors' samples.

This clonotype is a singleton in its sample. The chain combines TRBV7-4 with TRBJ1-2, with 10 bases lining up with TRBD1. CDR3 length equals 15 residues. The V gene's germline CDR1 is SGHVT and CDR2 SQSDAQ. J lost 8 bases, V lost 5 bases, and 11 bases had no gene match. CDR3 bases: TGTGCCAGCAGCCCGACGACAGGGGGCATGGGAGGCTACACCTTC. It yields the protein CASSPTTGGMGGYTF.

The gene calls are TRBV4-3 and TRBJ2-3; 12 positions match TRBD2. Germline values: CDR1 LGHNA, CDR2 YSLEER. The J segment lost 4 bases and the V segment lost 2 bases, leaving 4 bases of the junction unmatched. The CDR3 sequence is 16 residues long. CDR3 sequence (DNA): TGCGCCAGCAGCCAACTCCTAGCGGGGGGGTCAGATACGCAGTATTTT. Translation gives CASSQLLAGGSDTQYF.

J is TRBJ2-7 and V is TRBV6-2 or TRBV6-3, with 9 bases matching TRBD1. The CDR3 sequence is 14 residues long. Germline trimming cut 8 bases from V and 6 bases from J; bases unmatched to any gene: 11. Looked up from germline, CDR1 is MNHEY and CDR2 is SVGEGT. The CDR3 nucleotides are TGTGCCAGCCTTAAAACCGGGACAGGGAGCGAGCAGTACGTC. Protein sequence: CASLKTGTGSEQYV.

The chain uses TRBV5-4 and TRBJ2-4; 7 bases fit TRBD1. Germline V gives CDR1 SGHNT, CDR2 YYREEE (reference sequence). The CDR3 extends over 15 amino acids. V was pared by 4 bases and J by 0 bases, with 4 bases of the junction left unmatched. The CDR3 region is CASSAGTVAKNIQYF. CDR3 bases: TGTGCCAGCAGCGCCGGGACAGTAGCCAAAAACATTCAGTACTTC.

The chain couples TRBV7-9 to TRBJ2-1, with 7 positions matching TRBD1. CDR1 and CDR2 from the germline V gene are SEHNR and FQNEAQ (reference sequence). J lost 10 bases, V lost 1 base, and 4 bases had no gene match. CDR3 length: 13 residues. The DNA of the CDR3 is TGTGCCAGCAGCTTAGAGGGGGCGAGGGAGCAGTTCTTC. Protein product: CASSLEGAREQFF. Looking up the rest from reference TRBV7-9 and TRBJ2-1 gives the full variable domain: DTGVSQNPRHKITKRGQNVTFRCDPISEHNRLYWYRQTLGQGPEFLTYFQNEAQLEKSRLLSDRFSAERPKGSFSTLEIQRTEQGDSAMYLCASSLEGAREQFFGPGTRLTVL.

This clonotype was detected a few times. V and J are TRBV4-2 and TRBJ1-2, with D hard to call. The CDR3 totals 15 residues. V shed 0 bases and J shed 4 bases, with 12 bases lying between them. CDR1 is LGHNA, CDR2 YNFKEQ, per germline. This chain's CDR3 is CASSQEVEKGYGYTF. The CDR3 nucleotides read TGTGCCAGCAGCCAAGAAGTGGAAAAGGGCTATGGCTACACCTTC.

The chain recombines TRBV5-1 with TRBJ2-2, with TRBD2 as a possible D gene (5 bases). Trimming took 1 base from V and 3 from J, leaving 10 bases between them. Germline CDR1 and CDR2: SGHRS and YFSETQ. The CDR3 loop spans 15 amino acids. CDR3 residues: CASSLRGSDTGELFF. DNA of the CDR3: TGCGCCAGCAGCTTGCGGGGTTCCGACACCGGGGAGCTGTTTTTT.

This chain uses TRBV6-6 with TRBJ2-7; 7 nucleotides align to TRBD1. V gave up 9 bases and J gave up 0 bases; unmatched junction bases: 5. This CDR3 spans 13 amino acids. CDR1 and CDR2 (germline): MNHNY, SVGAGI (reference sequence). The CDR3 DNA sequence: TGTGCCAGTTCGGACAGGTCCTCCTACGAGCAGTACTTC. Amino acid sequence: CASSDRSSYEQYF.

The chain has TRBV28 and TRBJ2-7; D is perhaps TRBD1 or TRBD2 (5 bases each). CDR3 length equals 17 residues. The germline gives CDR1 MDHEN, CDR2 SYDVKM. V gave up 6 bases and J gave up 0 bases, with 21 bases separating them. The CDR3 sequence is CASSTLVVEGSSYEQYV. The DNA for the CDR3 is TGTGCCAGCAGCACGCTCGTCGTTGAGGGGAGCTCCTACGAGCAGTACGTC.

In this sample, this clonotype turned up a few times. J is TRBJ2-1 and V is TRBV4-3; D is uncertain. Germline CDR1 and CDR2: LGHNA and YSLEER. The V and J ends lost 0 bases and 6 bases respectively, with 9 bases between them. The CDR3 consists of 14 residues. In DNA form, the CDR3 reads TGCGCCAGCAGCCAAGACGTCGTTTTCAATGAGCAGTTCTTC. This translates into CASSQDVVFNEQFF.

This clonotype came up a few times. The V gene is TRBV24-1, the J gene TRBJ2-2; 9 positions match TRBD2. Germline CDR1 is KGHDR and CDR2 is SFDVKD. V gave up 9 bases and J gave up 5 bases; unmatched junction bases: 12. CDR3 length: 16 residues. This chain's CDR3 is CATLPQRGAWTGELFF. For the CDR3, the DNA is TGTGCCACCCTACCCCAGCGGGGGGCATGGACCGGGGAGCTGTTTTTT.

This chain joins TRBV7-9 and TRBJ2-1; the D gene is possibly TRBD2 (7 bases). The CDR3 runs 15 residues. With 3 bases removed from V and 6 bases from J, the gap between germline ends came to 15 bases. The germline gives CDR1 SEHNR, CDR2 FQNEAQ (reference sequence). CDR3 sequence: CASSLGGGGINEQFF. As DNA, the CDR3 is TGTGCCAGCAGCTTGGGAGGCGGGGGCATCAATGAGCAGTTCTTC.

In its sample, this clonotype was seen once. The chain links TRBV15 to TRBJ2-3; 9 nucleotides agree with TRBD2. CDR3 length equals 16 residues. Germline-derived CDR1 and CDR2 are LNHNV and YYDKDF (reference sequence). Trimming cost V 3 bases and J 2 bases; bases outside gene matches: 6. In DNA form, the CDR3 reads TGTGCCACCAGCAGCCCTAGCGGGGAGATCACAGATACGCAGTATTTT. Residues: CATSSPSGEITDTQYF.

The J gene is TRBJ2-1, the V gene TRBV27, with TRBD2 identical over 10 bases. The CDR3 extends over 18 amino acids. The germline V gene encodes CDR1 MNHEY and CDR2 SMNVEV (reference sequence). Trimming took 3 bases from V and 0 from J; bases not matched to a gene: 8. Written as DNA, the CDR3 is TGTGCCAGCAGTTTGGGGCTAGCGGGGGAGAGCTCCTACAATGAGCAGTTCTTC. This translates into CASSLGLAGESSYNEQFF.

The rearrangement links TRBV5-6 to TRBJ2-3; TRBD2 agrees at 14 bases. Germline V lookup: CDR1 SGHDT, CDR2 YYEEEE. J was trimmed by 7 bases and V by 2 bases; bases with no gene match: 3. This CDR3 is built from 15 residues. DNA for the CDR3: TGTGCCAGCAGCTTCGGGACTAGCGGGGGTTATACGCAGTATTTT. Translating it yields CASSFGTSGGYTQYF.

This sequence joins TRBV6-5 and TRBJ2-5; D is unresolved. Trimming removed 7 bases from V and 0 bases from J, with 15 bases in between. Looked up from germline, CDR1 is MNHEY and CDR2 is SVGAGI. The CDR3 contains 15 residues. The CDR3 nucleotides read TGTGCCAGCACCCCCCGGGTGGGGTACCAAGAGACCCAGTACTTC. As protein: CASTPRVGYQETQYF.

Only a few counts were recorded for this clonotype. This rearrangement joins TRBV28 to TRBJ1-6; 12 positions match TRBD1. Per germline, CDR1 MDHEN and CDR2 SYDVKM. The CDR3 totals 16 residues. J lost 10 bases, V lost 6 bases, and 10 bases had no gene match. CDR3 DNA sequence: TGTGCCAGCAGGTTCCGGGACAGGGGGCCAGGGTCACCCCTCCACTTT. Its protein product is CASRFRDRGPGSPLHF.

This clonotype turned up a few times. Here the CDR3 reads CASTSLVNIQYF. The CDR3 nucleotides are TGTGCCAGCACCTCTCTGGTCAACATTCAGTACTTC. This chain connects TRBV2 to TRBJ2-4; D ambiguous. The CDR3 contains 12 residues. Germline V gene sequence: CDR1 SNHLY, CDR2 FYNNEI. V lost 7 bases to trimming and J lost 7 bases, with 11 bases between them.